This T cell receptor beta chain stems from a study of T cell responses to AZD1222 COVID-19 vaccine. Study-wide results and caveats: As reported, nearly half of all spike-specific TCRs target variant regions that are unmutated. Scientists sampled the repertoires only once the peak T cell response had passed. Donors were chiefly white British, with a greater number of females, and clonal diversity was perhaps underestimated.

Only one count was recorded for this clone. Its antigen remains unknown. V dropped 3 bases and J dropped 3 bases, with 6 bases sitting between them. The germline gives CDR1 KGHSH, CDR2 LQKENI. The CDR3 is made up of 13 amino acids. TCRdb's copy holds only in-frame clones and misses some; the assay was immunoSEQ multiplex PCR. Altogether about 100,000 clones are present, 86% being singletons, with the ten largest covering about 1.5%. Specimen: peripheral blood, collected on day 0 of AZD1222 vaccination. This TCR came from an adult in good health. V usage is TRBV18 and J usage is TRBJ2-4; D ambiguous. CDR3 region: CASSPLDKNIQYF. The DNA for the CDR3 is TGTGCCAGCTCACCGCTGGACAAAAACATTCAGTACTTC.